The 8 T cell receptor beta chains below were found in one sample sequenced in a study of radiotherapy plus CTLA-4 blockade in lung cancer. TCRdb's table, derived via immunoSEQ multiplex PCR, lists solely in-frame clones and lacks some. Of 85,000 to 120,000 clones in the sample, 70% to 90% are singletons; the top ten hold about 2.2%. The specimen comprised peripheral blood, sampled from a patient treated with radiotherapy plus ipilimumab. The source of these receptors is a human donor with non-small cell lung cancer that progressed on radiotherapy plus ipilimumab. Some clones in this sample may be carry-over from other donors' samples.

The genes are TRBV18 and TRBJ2-2, with a tentative D call TRBD2 (5 bases). Trimming pared 6 bases from V and 0 bases from J, leaving 14 bases between. Looked up from germline, CDR1 is KGHSH and CDR2 is LQKENI. The CDR3 extends over 16 amino acids. CDR3 in DNA: TGTGCCAGCTCGACCACCGTGACTACGAACACCGGGGAGCTGTTTTTT. It is translated as CASSTTVTTNTGELFF.

The V gene is TRBV30, the J gene TRBJ2-1; no firm D call. CDR3 size: 14 residues. V lost 2 bases, J lost 0 bases, and 8 bases lay in between. The germline CDR1 and CDR2 sequences are GTSNPN and SVGIG (reference sequence). CDR3 sequence: CAWSRAYSYNEQFF. The DNA for the CDR3 is TGTGCCTGGAGTCGTGCCTACTCCTACAATGAGCAGTTCTTC.

This clone was seen at least ten times. V is TRBV11-1 and J is TRBJ2-2; D is possibly TRBD2 (6 bases). Germline V gene sequence: CDR1 SGHAT, CDR2 FQDESV (reference sequence). The CDR3 sequence is 14 residues long. V dropped 3 bases and J dropped 4 bases, with 9 bases sitting between them. The CDR3 bases are TGTGCCAGCAGCTTCGGCGGGACCACCGGGGAGCTGTTTTTT. Amino acids: CASSFGGTTGELFF.

The rearrangement uses TRBV9 and TRBJ1-5; D possibly corresponds to TRBD1 (6 bases). This CDR3 has 14 amino acids. V shed 3 bases and J shed 4 bases, with 11 bases lying between them. Germline V gene sequence: CDR1 SGDLS, CDR2 YYNGEE. CDR3 nucleotide sequence: TGTGCCAGCAGCGCCAGGGGCGGTAATCAGCCCCAGCATTTT. Residues: CASSARGGNQPQHF.

This chain uses TRBV5-3 with TRBJ2-3; no clear D. TRBV5-3 is filed as an ORF, its function uncertain. V shed 4 bases and J shed 1 base, with 31 bases lying between them. The CDR3 runs to 21 residues. This chain's CDR3 is CARSLNALMHPGEPGTDTQYF. CDR3 in DNA: TGTGCCAGAAGCCTAAATGCCTTGATGCACCCCGGTGAGCCAGGCACAGATACGCAGTATTTT.

Note on this clone: The same CDR3 arises from other DNA sequences in this sample as well. The rearrangement links TRBV29-1 to TRBJ2-3; 9 bases are a match to TRBD2. This CDR3 is 15 amino acids long. Germline V gene sequence: CDR1 SQVTM, CDR2 ANQGSEA. After removal of 4 bases from V and 5 bases from J, the junction contained 10 bases not matched to a gene. Written as DNA, the CDR3 is TGCAGCGTTGTGGGGGCGGGGGGGCCCGGAGATACGCAGTATTTT. Amino acid sequence: CSVVGAGGPGDTQYF.

V is TRBV6-1 and J is TRBJ1-2; no firm D call. The CDR3 totals 11 residues. Between the trimmed V and J ends, which lost 7 bases and 4 bases, there was a span of 7 bases. Per the germline V gene, CDR1 is MNHNS and CDR2 is SASEGT. CDR3: CASTLGYGYTF. The CDR3 nucleotides read TGTGCCAGCACCTTGGGCTATGGCTACACCTTC.

This clone was observed once. This chain links TRBV7-3 with TRBJ2-1, with TRBD1 matching 11 bases. The CDR3 is 15 amino acids. Germline V lookup: CDR1 SGHTA, CDR2 FQGTGA. V was pared by 5 bases and J by 8 bases, with 8 bases of the junction left unmatched. The CDR3 sequence: CASSGQGAITDEQFF. As DNA, the CDR3 is TGTGCCAGCAGCGGACAGGGGGCAATTACCGATGAGCAGTTCTTC.